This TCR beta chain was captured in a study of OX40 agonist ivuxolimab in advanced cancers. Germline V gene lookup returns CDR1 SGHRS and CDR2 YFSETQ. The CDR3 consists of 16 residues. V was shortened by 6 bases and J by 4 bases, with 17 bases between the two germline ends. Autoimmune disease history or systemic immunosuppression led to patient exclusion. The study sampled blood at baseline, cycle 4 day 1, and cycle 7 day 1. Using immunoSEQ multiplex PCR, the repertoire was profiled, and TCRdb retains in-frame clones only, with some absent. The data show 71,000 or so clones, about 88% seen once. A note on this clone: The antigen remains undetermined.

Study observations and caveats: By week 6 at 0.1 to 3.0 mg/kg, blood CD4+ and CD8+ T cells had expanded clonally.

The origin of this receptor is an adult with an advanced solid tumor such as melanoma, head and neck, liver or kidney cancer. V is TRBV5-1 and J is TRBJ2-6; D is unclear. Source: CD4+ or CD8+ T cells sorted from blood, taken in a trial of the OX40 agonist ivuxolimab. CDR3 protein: CASTSNPAAGANVLTF. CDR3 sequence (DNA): TGCGCCAGCACCTCGAACCCGGCCGCGGGGGCCAACGTCCTGACTTTC.